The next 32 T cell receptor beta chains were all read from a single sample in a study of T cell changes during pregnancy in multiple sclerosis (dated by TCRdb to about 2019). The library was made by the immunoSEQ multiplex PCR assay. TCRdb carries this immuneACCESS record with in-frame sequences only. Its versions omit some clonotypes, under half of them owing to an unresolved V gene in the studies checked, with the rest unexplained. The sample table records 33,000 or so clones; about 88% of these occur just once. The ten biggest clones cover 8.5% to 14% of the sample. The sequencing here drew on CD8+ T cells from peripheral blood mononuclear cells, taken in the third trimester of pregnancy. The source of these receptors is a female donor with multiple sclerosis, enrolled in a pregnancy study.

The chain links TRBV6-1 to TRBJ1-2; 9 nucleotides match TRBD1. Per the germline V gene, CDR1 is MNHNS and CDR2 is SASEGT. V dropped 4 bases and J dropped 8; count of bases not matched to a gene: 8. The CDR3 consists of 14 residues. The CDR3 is CASSVGGQGSGYTF. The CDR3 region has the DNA TGTGCCAGCAGTGTCGGCGGACAGGGGAGCGGCTACACCTTC.

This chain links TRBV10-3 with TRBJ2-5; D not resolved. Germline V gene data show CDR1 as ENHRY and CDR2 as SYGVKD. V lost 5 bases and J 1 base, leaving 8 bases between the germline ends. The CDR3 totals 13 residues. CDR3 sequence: CAISPHGQETQYF. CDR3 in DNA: TGTGCCATCAGTCCCCACGGCCAAGAGACCCAGTACTTC.

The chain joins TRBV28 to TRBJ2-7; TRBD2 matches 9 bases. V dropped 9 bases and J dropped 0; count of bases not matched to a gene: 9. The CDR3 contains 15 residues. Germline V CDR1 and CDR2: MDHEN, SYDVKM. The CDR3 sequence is CASKLAGESSYEQYF. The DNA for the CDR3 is TGTGCCAGTAAACTAGCGGGTGAGAGCTCCTACGAGCAGTACTTC. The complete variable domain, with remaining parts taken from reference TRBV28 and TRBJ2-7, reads DVKVTQSSRYLVKRTGEKVFLECVQDMDHENMFWYRQDPGLGLRLIYFSYDVKMKEKGDIPEGYSVSREKKERFSLILESASTNQTSMYLCASKLAGESSYEQYFGPGTRLTVT.

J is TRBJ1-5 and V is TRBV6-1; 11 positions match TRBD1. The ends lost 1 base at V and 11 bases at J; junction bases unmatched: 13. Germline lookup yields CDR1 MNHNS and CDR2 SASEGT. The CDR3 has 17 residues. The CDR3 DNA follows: TGTGCCAGCAGTGAAGGAGATGGACAGGGGGCTCTCCGGGCCCAGCATTTT. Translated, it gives CASSEGDGQGALRAQHF.

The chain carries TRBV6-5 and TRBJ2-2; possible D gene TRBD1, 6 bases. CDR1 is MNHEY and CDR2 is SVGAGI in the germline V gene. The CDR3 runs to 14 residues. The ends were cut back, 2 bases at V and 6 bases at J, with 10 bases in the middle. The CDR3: CASSYGGLPGELFF. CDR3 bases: TGTGCCAGCAGTTACGGGGGCTTGCCCGGGGAGCTGTTTTTT.

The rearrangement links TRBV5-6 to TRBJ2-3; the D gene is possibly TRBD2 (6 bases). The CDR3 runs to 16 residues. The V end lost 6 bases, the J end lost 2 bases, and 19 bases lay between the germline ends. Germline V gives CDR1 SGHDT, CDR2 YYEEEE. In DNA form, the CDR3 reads TGTGCCAGCAATTCTCCGGGACTTGGGCCCACAGATACGCAGTATTTT. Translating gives CASNSPGLGPTDTQYF. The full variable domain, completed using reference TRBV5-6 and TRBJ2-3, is DAGVTQSPTHLIKTRGQQVTLRCSPKSGHDTVSWYQQALGQGPQFIFQYYEEEERQRGNFPDRFSGHQFPNYSSELNVNALLLGDSALYLCASNSPGLGPTDTQYFGPGTRLTVL.

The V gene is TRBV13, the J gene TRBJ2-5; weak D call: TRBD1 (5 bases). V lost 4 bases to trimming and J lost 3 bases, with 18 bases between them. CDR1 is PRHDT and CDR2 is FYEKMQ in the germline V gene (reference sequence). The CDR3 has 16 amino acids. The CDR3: CASSSRGGARKETQYF. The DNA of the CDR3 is TGTGCCAGCAGCTCAAGGGGTGGGGCGAGGAAAGAGACCCAGTACTTC.

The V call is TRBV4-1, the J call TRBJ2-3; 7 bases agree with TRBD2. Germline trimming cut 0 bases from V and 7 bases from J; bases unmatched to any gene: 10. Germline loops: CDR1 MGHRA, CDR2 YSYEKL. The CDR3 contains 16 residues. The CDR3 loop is CASSQEVRGSGNTQYF. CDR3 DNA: TGCGCCAGCAGCCAAGAAGTGCGGGGGAGCGGGAATACGCAGTATTTT.

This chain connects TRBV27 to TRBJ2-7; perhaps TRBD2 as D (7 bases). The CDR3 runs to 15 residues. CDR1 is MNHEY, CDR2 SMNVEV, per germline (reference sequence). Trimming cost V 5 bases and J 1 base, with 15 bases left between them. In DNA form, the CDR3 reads TGTGCCAGCAGTCCCGGGGGGCGCCGGTCCTACGAGCAGTACTTC. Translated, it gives CASSPGGRRSYEQYF.

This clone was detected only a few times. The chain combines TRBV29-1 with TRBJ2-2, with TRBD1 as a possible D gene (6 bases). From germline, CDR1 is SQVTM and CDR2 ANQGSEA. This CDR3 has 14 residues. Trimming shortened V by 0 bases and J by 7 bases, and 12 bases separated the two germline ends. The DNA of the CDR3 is TGCAGCGTTGAAGACCCTGGGACAAGCGGGGAGCTGTTTTTT. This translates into CSVEDPGTSGELFF.

The CDR3 region is CASSPSFRGYTEAFF. The CDR3 DNA reads as TGTGCCAGCAGCCCCTCTTTCCGGGGGTACACTGAAGCTTTCTTT. The V gene is TRBV5-5, the J gene TRBJ1-1, with a weak D call TRBD1 (5 bases). This CDR3 comprises 15 residues. Deletions cut 4 bases from V and 3 bases from J, with 16 bases between. CDR1 and CDR2 from the germline V gene are SGHKS and YYEKEE (reference sequence).

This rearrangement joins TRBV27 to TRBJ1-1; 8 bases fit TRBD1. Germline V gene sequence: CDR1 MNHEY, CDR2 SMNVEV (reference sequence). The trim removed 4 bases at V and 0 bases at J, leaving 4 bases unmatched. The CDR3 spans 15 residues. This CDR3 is CASSSRQGMNTEAFF. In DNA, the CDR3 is TGTGCCAGCAGTTCTCGACAGGGGATGAACACTGAAGCTTTCTTT.

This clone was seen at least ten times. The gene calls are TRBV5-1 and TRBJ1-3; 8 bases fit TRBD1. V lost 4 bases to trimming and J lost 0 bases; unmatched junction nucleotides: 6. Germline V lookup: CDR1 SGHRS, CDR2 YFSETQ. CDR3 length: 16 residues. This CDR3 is CASSPWTGTSGNTIYF. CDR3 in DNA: TGCGCCAGCAGCCCGTGGACAGGGACCTCTGGAAACACCATATATTTT.

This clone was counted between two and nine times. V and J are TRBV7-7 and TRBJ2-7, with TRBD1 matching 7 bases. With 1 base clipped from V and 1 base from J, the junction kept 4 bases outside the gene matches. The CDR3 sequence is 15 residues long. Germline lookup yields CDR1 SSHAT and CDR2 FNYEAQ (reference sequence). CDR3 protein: CASSLGGGSSYEQYF. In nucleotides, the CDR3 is TGTGCCAGCAGCTTAGGAGGGGGCAGTTCCTACGAGCAGTACTTC.

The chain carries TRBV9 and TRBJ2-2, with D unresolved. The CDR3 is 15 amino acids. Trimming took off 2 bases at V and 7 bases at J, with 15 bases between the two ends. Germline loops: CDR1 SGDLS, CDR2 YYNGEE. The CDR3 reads CASSVDGGQGGELFF. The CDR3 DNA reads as TGTGCCAGCAGCGTCGATGGTGGGCAAGGCGGGGAGCTGTTTTTT. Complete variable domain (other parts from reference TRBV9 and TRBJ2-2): DSGVTQTPKHLITATGQRVTLRCSPRSGDLSVYWYQQSLDQGLQFLIQYYNGEERAKGNILERFSAQQFPDLHSELNLSSLELGDSALYFCASSVDGGQGGELFFGEGSRLTVL.

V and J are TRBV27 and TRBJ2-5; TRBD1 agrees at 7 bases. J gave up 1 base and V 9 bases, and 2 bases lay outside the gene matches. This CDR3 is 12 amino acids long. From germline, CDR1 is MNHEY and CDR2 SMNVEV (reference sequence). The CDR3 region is CASRDSQETQYF. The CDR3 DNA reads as TGTGCCAGTCGGGACAGCCAAGAGACCCAGTACTTC.

This chain's CDR3 is CASSQTGGVQPQHF. CDR3 nucleotide sequence: TGTGCCAGCAGCCAAACAGGGGGCGTTCAGCCCCAGCATTTT. The chain has TRBV11-2 and TRBJ1-5, with TRBD1 identical over 9 bases. Germline V gene lookup returns CDR1 SGHAT and CDR2 FQNNGV. The CDR3 contains 14 residues. The ends lost 5 bases at V and 6 bases at J; junction bases unmatched: 5.

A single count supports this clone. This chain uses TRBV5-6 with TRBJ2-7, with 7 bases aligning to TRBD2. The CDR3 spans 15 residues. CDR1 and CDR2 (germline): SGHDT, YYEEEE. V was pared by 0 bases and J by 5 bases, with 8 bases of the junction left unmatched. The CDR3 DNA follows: TGTGCCAGCAGCTTGGGCCGGGGGGTATGGGACGAGCAGTACTTC. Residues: CASSLGRGVWDEQYF.

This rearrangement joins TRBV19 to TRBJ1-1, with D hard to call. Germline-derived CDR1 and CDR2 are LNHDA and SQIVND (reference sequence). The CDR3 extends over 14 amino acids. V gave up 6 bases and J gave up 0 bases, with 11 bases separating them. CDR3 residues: CASSPSSLNTEAFF. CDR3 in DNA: TGTGCCAGTAGCCCCTCGAGTTTGAACACTGAAGCTTTCTTT.

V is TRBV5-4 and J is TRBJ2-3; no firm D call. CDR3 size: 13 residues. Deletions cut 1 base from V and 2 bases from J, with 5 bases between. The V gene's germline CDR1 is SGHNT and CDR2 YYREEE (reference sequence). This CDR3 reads CASSLFVTDTQYF. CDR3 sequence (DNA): TGTGCCAGCAGCTTGTTCGTCACAGATACGCAGTATTTT. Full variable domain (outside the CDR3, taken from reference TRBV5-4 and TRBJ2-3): ETGVTQSPTHLIKTRGQQVTLRCSSQSGHNTVSWYQQALGQGPQFIFQYYREEENGRGNFPPRFSGLQFPNYSSELNVNALELDDSALYLCASSLFVTDTQYFGPGTRLTVL.

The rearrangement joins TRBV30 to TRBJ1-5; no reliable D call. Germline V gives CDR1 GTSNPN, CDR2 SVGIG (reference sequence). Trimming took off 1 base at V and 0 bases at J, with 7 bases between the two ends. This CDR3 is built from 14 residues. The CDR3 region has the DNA TGTGCCTGGAGTGGGACTGATAGCAATCAGCCCCAGCATTTT. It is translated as CAWSGTDSNQPQHF.

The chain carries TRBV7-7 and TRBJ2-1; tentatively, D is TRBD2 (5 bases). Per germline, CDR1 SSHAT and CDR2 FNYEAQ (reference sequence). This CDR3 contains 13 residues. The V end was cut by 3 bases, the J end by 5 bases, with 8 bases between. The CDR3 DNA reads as TGTGCCAGCAGCTTTCCCGGGGACAATGAGCAGTTCTTC. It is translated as CASSFPGDNEQFF.

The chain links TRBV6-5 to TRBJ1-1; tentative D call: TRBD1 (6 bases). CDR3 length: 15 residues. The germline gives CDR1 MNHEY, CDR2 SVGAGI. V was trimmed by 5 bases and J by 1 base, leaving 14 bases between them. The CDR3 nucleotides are TGTGCCAGCAGTGCCCTGACAGGTGGGAACACTGAAGCTTTCTTT. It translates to CASSALTGGNTEAFF.

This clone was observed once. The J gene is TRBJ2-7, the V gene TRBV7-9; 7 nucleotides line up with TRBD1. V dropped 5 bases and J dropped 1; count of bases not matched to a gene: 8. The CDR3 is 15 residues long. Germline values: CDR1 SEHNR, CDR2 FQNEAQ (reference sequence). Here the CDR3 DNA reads TGTGCCAGCAGCCCTCAGGGGACAGATTCCTACGAGCAGTACTTC. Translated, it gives CASSPQGTDSYEQYF.

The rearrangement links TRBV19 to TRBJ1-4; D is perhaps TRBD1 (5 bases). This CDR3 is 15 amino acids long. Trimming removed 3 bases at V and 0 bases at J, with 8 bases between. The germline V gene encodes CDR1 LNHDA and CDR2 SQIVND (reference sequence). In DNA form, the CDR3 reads TGTGCCAGTAGTATGACGGGGGCAACTAATGAAAAACTGTTTTTT. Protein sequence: CASSMTGATNEKLFF.

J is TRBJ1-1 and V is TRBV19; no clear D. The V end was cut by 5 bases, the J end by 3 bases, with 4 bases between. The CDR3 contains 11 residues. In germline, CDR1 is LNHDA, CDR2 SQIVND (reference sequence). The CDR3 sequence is CASSSYTEAFF. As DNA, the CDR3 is TGTGCCAGTAGTTCGTACACTGAAGCTTTCTTT.

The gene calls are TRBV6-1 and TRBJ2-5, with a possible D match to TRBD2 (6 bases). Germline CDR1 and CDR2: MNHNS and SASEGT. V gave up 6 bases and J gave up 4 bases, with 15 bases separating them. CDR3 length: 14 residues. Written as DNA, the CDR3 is TGTGCCAGCAGGCGAGGGGAGGCTGGAGAGACCCAGTACTTC. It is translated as CASRRGEAGETQYF.

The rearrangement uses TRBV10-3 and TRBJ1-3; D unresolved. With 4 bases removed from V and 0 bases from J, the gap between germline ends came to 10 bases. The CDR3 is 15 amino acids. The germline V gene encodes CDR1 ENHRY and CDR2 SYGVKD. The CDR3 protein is CAISVPQSSGNTIYF. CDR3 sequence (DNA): TGTGCCATCAGTGTGCCACAGAGCTCTGGAAACACCATATATTTT.

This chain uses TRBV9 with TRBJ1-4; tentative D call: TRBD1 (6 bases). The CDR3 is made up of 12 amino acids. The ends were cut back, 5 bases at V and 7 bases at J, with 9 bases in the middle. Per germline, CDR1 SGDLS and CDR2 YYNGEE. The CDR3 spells CASSRGGEKLFF. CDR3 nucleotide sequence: TGTGCCAGCAGTCGAGGGGGTGAAAAACTGTTTTTT.

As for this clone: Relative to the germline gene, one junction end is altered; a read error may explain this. The CDR3 DNA follows: TGTGCCAGTAGTTTCCGGACTAGCGGGGTATGTGTCTTC. Protein product: CASSFRTSGVCVF. This chain links TRBV19 with TRBJ2-1; 12 bases fit TRBD2. CDR1 LNHDA and CDR2 SQIVND come from the germline V gene (reference sequence). CDR3 length equals 13 residues.

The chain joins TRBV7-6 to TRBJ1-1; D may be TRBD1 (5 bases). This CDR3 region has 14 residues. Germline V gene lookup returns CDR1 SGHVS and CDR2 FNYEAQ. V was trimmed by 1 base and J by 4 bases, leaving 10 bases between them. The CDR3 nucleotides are TGTGCCAGCAGCTTAGGGCGGGGGGGCACTGAAGCTTTCTTT. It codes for CASSLGRGGTEAFF.

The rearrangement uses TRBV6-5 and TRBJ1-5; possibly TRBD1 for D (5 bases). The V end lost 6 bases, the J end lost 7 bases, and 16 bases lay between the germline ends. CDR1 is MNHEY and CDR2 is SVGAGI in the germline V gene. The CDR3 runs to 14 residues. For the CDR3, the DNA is TGTGCCAGCAGCCCCTACGGGGGAGGACAGCCCCAGCATTTT. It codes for CASSPYGGGQPQHF.